The clone carrying this TCR beta chain was seen just once. Its antigen is not known. A clone one base away is much larger, so this may be a read error. TCRdb re-called the reads with MiXCR, one entry per CDR3 protein. Of some 440,000 distinct CDR3 sequences listed, approximately 30% were seen once; the top ten hold around 15%. Trimming shortened V by 5 bases and J by 2 bases, and 11 bases separated the two germline ends. CDR3 length equals 14 residues. This sample is part of a study of T cell repertoires in cytomegalovirus infection. About the research overall: Signatures in public TCR beta sequences pointed to both CMV infection and matching HLA type. Study observations and caveats: Dominating the ex vivo response were TCR beta clonotypes that were CMV-specific and HLA-C-restricted. Based on cumulative public TCR beta family frequency, carriers of CMV plus the relevant HLA were identified.

The chain recombines TRBV23-1 with TRBJ2-3; tentative D call: TRBD1 (6 bases). TRBV23-1 has ORF status, its function being uncertain. Specimen: PBMCs. The TCR originated in a human donor in good health (CMV status not recorded). Some clones in this sample may be carry-over from other donors' samples. The CDR3 spells CASSNTGHTDTQYF. DNA for the CDR3: TGCGCCAGCAGTAATACAGGGCACACAGATACGCAGTATTTT.